This T cell receptor beta chain came from a study of cytomegalovirus exposure and HLA in healthy donors. This clone was detected only once. PCR involved 60 Vbeta and 13 Jbeta primers. Assay: immunoSEQ multiplex PCR; the TCRdb copy retains only in-frame clones and omits some. Of approximately 73,000 clones in the sample, roughly 64% were seen once. The receptor was derived from a man younger than 45 in good health and CMV-seropositive. The sequenced sample consisted of PBMCs.

This CDR3 is CASSLIRGSGGSDTDTQYF. As DNA, the CDR3 is TGTGCCAGCAGCTTGATTCGGGGTAGCGGGGGGTCCGACACAGATACGCAGTATTTT. This chain joins TRBV7-9 and TRBJ2-3; TRBD2 matches at 10 bases. The V gene's germline CDR1 is SEHNR and CDR2 FQNEAQ (reference sequence). The CDR3 sequence is 19 residues long. Trimming removed 3 bases from V and 2 bases from J; junction bases left unmatched: 14. Full variable domain (outside the CDR3, taken from reference TRBV7-9 and TRBJ2-3): DTGVSQNPRHKITKRGQNVTFRCDPISEHNRLYWYRQTLGQGPEFLTYFQNEAQLEKSRLLSDRFSAERPKGSFSTLEIQRTEQGDSAMYLCASSLIRGSGGSDTDTQYFGPGTRLTVL.